Listed here are 29 T cell receptor beta chains from one sample, sequenced in a study of spatial heterogeneity in lung cancer. TCRdb analysed the 5' RACE reads with MiXCR anew, one entry per CDR3 protein. The profile covers 450 to 550 distinct CDR3 sequences, with 30% to 40% appearing a single time and 28% taken by the ten largest. This sample's time point: sample taken at primary tumor resection. Regarding the study as a whole: Counts of expanded alpha and beta TCRs within tumors tracked the tumor nonsynonymous mutation count.

Their antigens remain unidentified. The specimen comprised lung tumor tissue, sampled at surgery. Receptors were obtained from a male donor with early-stage non-small cell lung cancer.

J is TRBJ2-2 and V is TRBV28; 7 bases line up with TRBD1. This CDR3 is built from 18 residues. V gave up 1 base and J gave up 3 bases; unmatched junction bases: 11. Looked up from germline, CDR1 is MDHEN and CDR2 is SYDVKM. The CDR3 DNA follows: TGTGCCAGCAGTTTATTTTCTTTGGGACAGTGGTACACCGGGGAGCTGTTTTTT. Protein sequence: CASSLFSLGQWYTGELFF.

V gene TRBV5-1 combines with J gene TRBJ2-1; D ambiguous. Germline V gene sequence: CDR1 SGHRS, CDR2 YFSETQ. The CDR3 covers 13 residues. The V and J ends lost 5 bases and 9 bases respectively, with 15 bases between them. The CDR3 sequence is CASSRATSTEQFF. CDR3 bases: TGCGCCAGCAGTCGCGCGACGTCCACTGAGCAGTTCTTC.

This chain uses TRBV5-6 with TRBJ2-7; tentatively, D is TRBD1 or TRBD2 (5 bases each). Trimming left V 1 base short and J 3 bases short, with 11 bases between. Germline V gives CDR1 SGHDT, CDR2 YYEEEE. This CDR3 comprises 14 residues. CDR3 sequence reads: CASSLWGTHYEQYF. For the CDR3, the DNA is TGTGCCAGCAGCTTGTGGGGGACCCACTACGAGCAGTACTTC.

This clonotype has a handful of counts. The chain has TRBV29-1 and TRBJ2-7, with 10 bases lining up with TRBD1. The V gene end was trimmed by 6 bases and the J gene end by 6 bases; junction bases not matched to a gene: 14. There are 15 residues in the CDR3. Germline assignment: CDR1 SQVTM and CDR2 ANQGSEA. The DNA for the CDR3 is TGCAGCGTAGCACTCGGGACAGGGGCAGTGAGCGAGCAGTACTTC. Amino acid sequence: CSVALGTGAVSEQYF.

By sample share, this clonotype is hyperexpanded. V and J are TRBV7-9 and TRBJ1-2; TRBD1 aligns across 7 bases. The V gene's germline CDR1 is SEHNR and CDR2 FQNEAQ (reference sequence). The J segment lost 4 bases and the V segment lost 7 bases, leaving 9 bases of the junction unmatched. This CDR3 is built from 14 residues. The CDR3 here is CASIPAGQTYGYTF. The CDR3, as DNA: TGTGCCAGCATACCCGCGGGACAGACCTATGGCTACACCTTC. Full variable domain (rest looked up from reference TRBV7-9 and TRBJ1-2): DTGVSQNPRHKITKRGQNVTFRCDPISEHNRLYWYRQTLGQGPEFLTYFQNEAQLEKSRLLSDRFSAERPKGSFSTLEIQRTEQGDSAMYLCASIPAGQTYGYTFGSGTRLTVV.

The chain links TRBV6-1 to TRBJ2-6, with D unresolved. The germline V gene encodes CDR1 MNHNS and CDR2 SASEGT. Deletions cut 4 bases from V and 4 bases from J, with 8 bases between. The CDR3 extends over 14 amino acids. The CDR3 reads CASSVESGANVLTF. In nucleotides, the CDR3 is TGTGCCAGCAGTGTAGAGTCCGGGGCCAACGTCCTGACTTTC.

This clonotype was seen only a few times. The junction does not match germline at one end; this may be a read error. V and J are TRBV28 and TRBJ2-7; tentatively, D is TRBD2 (5 bases). This CDR3 has 11 amino acids. Germline V gene data show CDR1 as MDHEN and CDR2 as SYDVKM. CDR3: CASRGSEVRSF. CDR3 coding DNA: TGTGCCAGCCGCGGGTCCGAGGTTAGGTCGTTC.

This clonotype ranks as hyperexpanded. The chain combines TRBV9 with TRBJ1-3; possible D gene TRBD1, 5 bases. Germline V lookup: CDR1 SGDLS, CDR2 YYNGEE. The CDR3 extends over 17 amino acids. The germline V and J ends were trimmed by 0 bases and 0 bases, with 13 bases remaining between them. The CDR3 nucleotides read TGTGCCAGCAGCGTAGCTGGGACCGAGAGCTCTGGAAACACCATATATTTT. It is translated as CASSVAGTESSGNTIYF.

Relative to its sample, this clonotype is large. The rearrangement joins TRBV2 to TRBJ2-6, with a weak D call TRBD1 (5 bases). This CDR3 contains 15 residues. Germline V gene sequence: CDR1 SNHLY, CDR2 FYNNEI. Trimming stripped 6 bases from V and 4 bases from J, with 13 bases between. CDR3 in DNA: TGTGCCAGCAGAAATCCAGGGTACGGGGCCAACGTCCTGACTTTC. This codes for CASRNPGYGANVLTF.

The CDR3 loop reads CSAVPGLQQETQYF. CDR3 DNA: TGCAGTGCAGTGCCGGGACTTCAACAAGAGACCCAGTACTTC. J is TRBJ2-5 and V is TRBV20-1; possible D gene TRBD2, 6 bases. The germline gives CDR1 DFQATT, CDR2 SNEGSKA (reference sequence). CDR3 length: 14 amino acids. V lost 6 bases and J lost 2, with 16 bases in between.

Only one count was recorded for this clonotype. This chain connects TRBV3-1 to TRBJ2-3, with D possibly matching TRBD1 (7 bases). The V gene's germline CDR1 is LGHDT and CDR2 YNNKEL (reference sequence). This CDR3 has 15 amino acids. V lost 3 bases, J lost 5 bases, and 15 bases lay in between. The CDR3 bases are TGTGCCAGCAGCCATCGGAGGGGGCAGGGAGATACGCAGTATTTT. Translation: CASSHRRGQGDTQYF.

The chain uses TRBV11-2 and TRBJ2-7; TRBD1 agrees at 9 bases. The germline V gene encodes CDR1 SGHAT and CDR2 FQNNGV. The junction had 5 bases not matched to a gene; V was cut back by 1 base and J by 4 bases. The CDR3 covers 15 residues. The chain's CDR3 is CASSLGQGDLYEQYF. In DNA, the CDR3 is TGTGCCAGCAGCTTAGGACAGGGGGATTTGTACGAGCAGTACTTC.

This clonotype was recorded once. The chain carries TRBV20-1 and TRBJ2-1; TRBD1 or TRBD2 may be the D gene (5 bases each). Germline CDR1 is DFQATT and CDR2 is SNEGSKA (reference sequence). Trimming took 6 bases from V and 12 from J, leaving 21 bases between them. There are 13 residues in the CDR3. CDR3 in DNA: TGCAGTGCACCCGGGACCCCCTCAACGGTGCAGTTCTTC. This gives the protein CSAPGTPSTVQFF.

V and J are TRBV2 and TRBJ2-5; D is ambiguous. The CDR3 sequence is 13 residues long. Trimming cost V 8 bases and J 2 bases, with 12 bases left between them. Germline values: CDR1 SNHLY, CDR2 FYNNEI. The CDR3 protein is CASAAETQETQYF. In DNA form, the CDR3 reads TGTGCCAGCGCGGCAGAAACACAAGAGACCCAGTACTTC.

This rearrangement joins TRBV10-3 to TRBJ2-1; perhaps D is TRBD1 or TRBD2 (5 bases each). The CDR3 is made up of 14 amino acids. The germline V gene encodes CDR1 ENHRY and CDR2 SYGVKD. V dropped 7 bases and J dropped 1 base, with 11 bases sitting between them. CDR3 amino acids: CAITGSGSYNEQFF. The CDR3 DNA reads TGTGCCATCACAGGGAGCGGATCCTACAATGAGCAGTTCTTC.

This sequence joins TRBV7-3 and TRBJ2-2; possibly TRBD2 for D (6 bases). The CDR3 runs 17 residues. V was pared by 1 base and J by 3 bases, with 15 bases between. In germline, CDR1 is SGHTA, CDR2 FQGTGA. Written as DNA, the CDR3 is TGTGCCAGCAGCTTAAGTCCCGAGCGGGTGGACACCGGGGAGCTGTTTTTT. This gives the protein CASSLSPERVDTGELFF.

By sample share, this clonotype is hyperexpanded. The J gene is TRBJ2-1, the V gene TRBV2; TRBD2 agrees at 8 bases. CDR3 size: 14 residues. V lost 5 bases to trimming and J lost 2 bases; unmatched junction nucleotides: 2. Germline V gene lookup returns CDR1 SNHLY and CDR2 FYNNEI. The CDR3 is CASSSGRTYNEQFF. CDR3 nucleotides: TGTGCCAGCAGTAGCGGGAGAACCTACAATGAGCAGTTCTTC.

The chain has TRBV4-1 and TRBJ2-3; 7 nucleotides line up with TRBD2. The germline V gene has CDR1 MGHRA and CDR2 YSYEKL. Unmatched junction bases numbered 7, after V lost 5 bases and J lost 5 bases. The CDR3 runs 14 residues. CDR3 nucleotides: TGCGCCAGCAGCTCGGGGGGTTGGAAAGATACGCAGTATTTT. The encoded protein is CASSSGGWKDTQYF.

The J gene is TRBJ1-1, the V gene TRBV20-1; possibly TRBD1 for D (6 bases). Per germline, CDR1 DFQATT and CDR2 SNEGSKA (reference sequence). The CDR3 extends over 17 amino acids. V was shortened by 6 bases and J by 1 base, with 24 bases between the two germline ends. CDR3 nucleotides: TGCAGTGCCCGGGGAGGGGGGGGCGCACAAGCGAACACTGAAGCTTTCTTT. It yields the protein CSARGGGGAQANTEAFF.

The rearrangement links TRBV7-8 to TRBJ2-6, with 9 nucleotides matching TRBD1. V dropped 5 bases and J dropped 1; count of bases not matched to a gene: 9. Germline lookup yields CDR1 SGHVS and CDR2 FQNEAQ. The CDR3 is 18 residues long. CDR3 sequence reads: CASSKVPGQGSGANVLTF. CDR3 nucleotides: TGTGCCAGCAGCAAGGTTCCGGGACAGGGATCTGGGGCCAACGTCCTGACTTTC.

This clonotype counts as large. The V and J genes are TRBV7-2 and TRBJ2-5; 8 nucleotides agree with TRBD1. The V gene's germline CDR1 is SGHTA and CDR2 FQGNSA. CDR3 length: 15 residues. J lost 5 bases, V lost 3 bases, and 8 bases had no gene match. CDR3 sequence (DNA): TGTGCCAGCAGCTTCCGAGGACAGGGATGGGAGACCCAGTACTTC. Amino acid sequence: CASSFRGQGWETQYF.

Within the sample, this clonotype is large. V gene TRBV7-3 combines with J gene TRBJ2-3; weak D call: TRBD2 (5 bases). Germline assignment: CDR1 SGHTA and CDR2 FQGTGA. Trimming took off 6 bases at V and 1 base at J, with 8 bases between the two ends. This CDR3 is 13 amino acids long. CDR3 sequence reads: CASSAGGTDTQYF. CDR3 coding DNA: TGTGCCAGCAGTGCCGGGGGCACAGATACGCAGTATTTT.

In this sample, this clonotype turned up a few times. This sequence joins TRBV28 and TRBJ1-2, with D perhaps matching TRBD1 (6 bases). V lost 1 base to trimming and J lost 11 bases, with 23 bases between them. CDR1 is MDHEN, CDR2 SYDVKM, per germline. CDR3 size: 16 residues. The CDR3 DNA follows: TGTGCCAGCAGTTTATCTCCTTGGGGACACCAATCCCGGTACACCTTC. It yields the protein CASSLSPWGHQSRYTF.

This clonotype is large. This CDR3 reads CASSLVKGYTGELFF. CDR3 in DNA: TGTGCCAGCAGCTTAGTGAAGGGTTACACCGGGGAGCTGTTTTTT. The chain recombines TRBV7-2 with TRBJ2-2; D remains unclear. The germline gives CDR1 SGHTA, CDR2 FQGNSA. CDR3 length equals 15 residues. Trimming removed 1 base from V and 3 bases from J, with 9 bases in between.

This clonotype is labeled large. A read error is likely, as this CDR3 ends without the conserved phenylalanine or tryptophan. It is unclear where the CDR3 begins or ends on the DNA, so no DNA is shown, and the CDR3 is as TCRdb lists it. The chain links TRBV20-1 to TRBJ2-7; the table's D call of TRBD2 was not tested on the DNA. Per the germline V gene, CDR1 is DFQATT and CDR2 is SNEGSKA (reference sequence). The CDR3 spans 8 residues, counting both ends. The CDR3 here is CSGIADKA.

V usage is TRBV7-9 and J usage is TRBJ2-5; D uncertain. Trimming removed 0 bases from V and 5 bases from J, with 10 bases in between. The germline V gene encodes CDR1 SEHNR and CDR2 FQNEAQ (reference sequence). The CDR3 runs to 14 residues. CDR3 coding DNA: TGTGCCAGCAGCTTAGCGGCTACCCAGGAGACCCAGTACTTC. It codes for CASSLAATQETQYF.

This clonotype is labeled large. The rearrangement joins TRBV20-1 to TRBJ1-2, with 9 bases matching TRBD1. Germline V gene sequence: CDR1 DFQATT, CDR2 SNEGSKA (reference sequence). The CDR3 extends over 16 amino acids. V lost 1 base and J lost 3; bases outside the gene matches: 9. CDR3 residues: CSARAQGTGRHYGYTF. The CDR3 DNA follows: TGCAGTGCTAGAGCCCAGGGGACAGGGCGTCACTATGGCTACACCTTC.

This clonotype is termed large. The V and J genes are TRBV7-8 and TRBJ2-5; no reliable D call. Germline V CDR1 and CDR2: SGHVS, FQNEAQ. The germline V and J ends were trimmed by 2 bases and 4 bases, with 17 bases remaining between them. The CDR3 has 16 amino acids. CDR3 amino acids: CASSLLPPVWGETQYF. The CDR3 DNA reads TGTGCCAGCAGCTTACTCCCCCCGGTCTGGGGAGAGACCCAGTACTTC. The full variable domain, in which reference TRBV7-8 and TRBJ2-5 provide the parts outside the CDR3, is GAGVSQSPRYKVAKRGQDVALRCDPISGHVSLFWYQQALGQGPEFLTYFQNEAQLDKSGLPSDRFFAERPEGSVSTLKIQRTQQEDSAVYLCASSLLPPVWGETQYFGPGTRLLVL.

V and J are TRBV12-3 or TRBV12-4 and TRBJ1-5; D is uncertain. The V and J ends lost 7 bases and 1 base respectively, with 14 bases between them. CDR3 length: 15 amino acids. Here the CDR3 reads CASKSSDGSNQPQHF. The DNA for the CDR3 is TGTGCCAGCAAATCCTCGGACGGGAGCAATCAGCCCCAGCATTTT.